Below are 10 T cell receptor beta chains sequenced from a single sample in a study of shared clonotypes between healthy human individuals (dated by TCRdb to the early 2020s). Library method: the immunoSEQ multiplex PCR assay. Imported from immuneACCESS, the table was reduced by TCRdb to in-frame sequences with V and J called. These copies leave out some clones; in studies compared against another copy, an unresolved V gene accounts for under half, and the cause of the remainder is not known. This sample has around 1 million clones in its table, and about 80% of those were observed once. Together, the top ten hold about 1.5% of the sample. Sequencing was carried out using memory CD4+ T cells sorted from blood. Read against the paper, the sample's cell subset or site label means: CD45RA-negative fraction. These receptors all come from a man aged 18 to 30 in good health.

The chain links TRBV5-1 to TRBJ1-1; 8 positions agree with TRBD1. The trim removed 4 bases at V and 4 bases at J, leaving 9 bases unmatched. The CDR3 totals 15 residues. From germline, CDR1 is SGHRS and CDR2 YFSETQ. CDR3: CASSDADRAGTEAFF. As DNA, the CDR3 is TGCGCCAGCAGCGACGCGGACAGGGCGGGCACTGAAGCTTTCTTT.

This clone was found once. The CDR3 region is CASSLWTSGQETQYF. DNA of the CDR3: TGTGCCAGCAGTTTATGGACTAGCGGCCAAGAGACCCAGTACTTC. The rearrangement links TRBV27 to TRBJ2-5; 10 positions match TRBD2. V was clipped by 1 base and J by 1 base; unmatched bases: 0. CDR3 length: 15 amino acids. Germline CDR1 and CDR2: MNHEY and SMNVEV (reference sequence).

The chain recombines TRBV10-2 with TRBJ1-2; the D is unclear. The V gene lost 5 bases and the J gene lost 4 bases, with 11 bases spanning the gap. This CDR3 spans 13 amino acids. The germline V gene has CDR1 WSHSY and CDR2 SAAADI. CDR3 residues: CASSRGTIYGYTF. CDR3 DNA: TGCGCCAGCAGTAGAGGCACAATCTATGGCTACACCTTC.

This rearrangement joins TRBV5-1 to TRBJ2-7, with D possibly TRBD2 on 5 matching bases. The CDR3 length is 15 residues. Germline V gives CDR1 SGHRS, CDR2 YFSETQ. V lost 1 base, J lost 3 bases, and 14 bases lay in between. Here the CDR3 DNA reads TGCGCCAGCAGCTTGACCGGGGATTGGGGCTACGAGCAGTACTTC. This encodes CASSLTGDWGYEQYF.

This clone has only a few counts. This same CDR3 is encoded by further DNA sequences in the sample. The chain combines TRBV18 with TRBJ1-5; D is undetermined. This CDR3 is built from 16 residues. Germline V lookup: CDR1 KGHSH, CDR2 LQKENI. Trimming cost V 5 bases and J 0 bases, with 14 bases left between them. The CDR3 DNA reads TGTGCCAGCTCATTGTCGACGGGAAATAGCAATCAGCCCCAGCATTTT. This sequence encodes CASSLSTGNSNQPQHF.

This clone was detected only a few times. This chain uses TRBV6-1 with TRBJ2-3; a weak D match, TRBD2 (5 bases). V was cut by 10 bases and J by 3 bases, with 20 bases left in between. Germline CDR1 MNHNS, CDR2 SASEGT. The CDR3 is made up of 15 amino acids. The CDR3 sequence is CATDHPHGGTDTQYF. As DNA, the CDR3 is TGTGCCACTGATCATCCCCATGGCGGGACAGATACGCAGTATTTT.

The J gene is TRBJ1-1, the V gene TRBV28; possible D gene TRBD1, 5 bases. CDR1 MDHEN and CDR2 SYDVKM come from the germline V gene. Trimming pared 10 bases from V and 11 bases from J, leaving 20 bases between. The CDR3 totals 12 residues. The CDR3 reads CATSGEGLLAFF. The CDR3 nucleotides are TGTGCCACCTCGGGGGAGGGTTTGTTGGCTTTCTTT.

As DNA, the CDR3 is TGTGCCAGTAGCGGCATGGTATTTGGCTACACCTTC. Translated, it gives CASSGMVFGYTF. The gene calls are TRBV6-1 and TRBJ1-2; D ambiguous. V was clipped by 9 bases and J by 7 bases, with 15 bases between them. The germline V gene has CDR1 MNHNS and CDR2 SASEGT. This CDR3 is 12 amino acids long.

J is TRBJ2-3 and V is TRBV7-8; 8 nucleotides match TRBD2. This CDR3 comprises 14 residues. Germline V CDR1 and CDR2: SGHVS, FQNEAQ. The V segment lost 4 bases and the J segment 1 base; nucleotides outside the gene matches: 1. CDR3 nucleotide sequence: TGTGCCAGCAGCTCGGGGGGGGGCACAGATACGCAGTATTTT. Protein: CASSSGGGTDTQYF. The full variable domain, in which reference TRBV7-8 and TRBJ2-3 provide the parts outside the CDR3, is GAGVSQSPRYKVAKRGQDVALRCDPISGHVSLFWYQQALGQGPEFLTYFQNEAQLDKSGLPSDRFFAERPEGSVSTLKIQRTQQEDSAVYLCASSSGGGTDTQYFGPGTRLTVL.

J is TRBJ1-2 and V is TRBV13, with D hard to call. This CDR3 comprises 14 residues. V was trimmed by 2 bases and J by 1 base, leaving 8 bases between them. Germline-derived CDR1 and CDR2 are PRHDT and FYEKMQ (reference sequence). Here the CDR3 DNA reads TGTGCCAGCAGCTTATGGACGGATAACTATGGCTACACCTTC. Its protein is CASSLWTDNYGYTF.